Below, 32 T cell receptor beta chains from the same sample are listed, as sequenced in a study of identical twins. TCRdb re-analysed the 5' RACE reads in MiXCR, keeping a single row per CDR3 protein. The data contain about 250,000 distinct CDR3 sequences, about 8.3% of them singletons. These data are also associated with another study on yellow fever vaccine responses in identical twins.

The sequenced material came from CD8+ T cells sorted from blood. The receptors were sampled from a young woman in good health.

This clonotype has at least ten counts. The rearrangement uses TRBV7-6 and TRBJ2-7; 11 positions agree with TRBD1. V lost 3 bases to trimming and J lost 3 bases; unmatched junction nucleotides: 4. The CDR3 sequence is 15 residues long. Looked up from germline, CDR1 is SGHVS and CDR2 is FNYEAQ. CDR3 sequence: CASSFKDRGLYEQYF. The DNA of the CDR3 is TGTGCCAGCAGCTTCAAGGACAGGGGGCTCTACGAGCAGTACTTC.

In this sample, this clonotype turned up many times. The chain combines TRBV28 with TRBJ2-5; no clear D gene. CDR3 size: 11 residues. From germline, CDR1 is MDHEN and CDR2 SYDVKM. The ends were cut back, 1 base at V and 5 bases at J, with 2 bases in the middle. CDR3 DNA: TGTGCCAGCAGTTTATTTGAGACCCAGTACTTC. This translates into CASSLFETQYF.

This clonotype was observed many times. J is TRBJ2-7 and V is TRBV3-1; D perhaps matches TRBD1 (6 bases). V was pared by 3 bases and J by 3 bases, with 15 bases between. CDR1 and CDR2 from the germline V gene are LGHDT and YNNKEL (reference sequence). This CDR3 region has 15 residues. CDR3 DNA: TGTGCCAGCAGCCAGGGGGCTGAAAGCGTCTACGAGCAGTACTTC. Its translation is CASSQGAESVYEQYF.

There are a few counts of this clonotype. The chain combines TRBV7-9 with TRBJ2-7, with 8 bases matching TRBD1. V was pared by 5 bases and J by 5 bases, with 8 bases of the junction left unmatched. This CDR3 is built from 14 residues. Germline V lookup: CDR1 SEHNR, CDR2 FQNEAQ (reference sequence). The CDR3 here is CASSEGTGSNEQYF. The CDR3 DNA reads as TGTGCCAGCAGCGAGGGGACAGGTAGTAACGAGCAGTACTTC.

This clonotype has only a few counts. The chain joins TRBV5-5 to TRBJ2-5; no firm D call. V was pared by 2 bases and J by 3 bases, with 11 bases between. Germline V gene data show CDR1 as SGHKS and CDR2 as YYEKEE (reference sequence). The CDR3 consists of 14 residues. CDR3 coding DNA: TGTGCCAGCAGCTTCCGCAGGACGGAAGAGACCCAGTACTTC. Translation gives CASSFRRTEETQYF.

This clonotype was seen many times. V and J are TRBV13 and TRBJ2-1; 8 bases fit TRBD2. CDR1 and CDR2 from the germline V gene are PRHDT and FYEKMQ (reference sequence). The CDR3 is 14 residues long. V lost 0 bases and J lost 10; bases outside the gene matches: 5. As DNA, the CDR3 is TGTGCCAGCAGCTTAGGCCGGGGGGGCGCCGAGCAGTTCTTC. Amino acids: CASSLGRGGAEQFF.

This clonotype was detected ten times or more. This chain uses TRBV29-1 with TRBJ2-1, with 9 nucleotides matching TRBD2. J lost 4 bases, V lost 0 bases, and 7 bases had no gene match. The CDR3 sequence is 16 residues long. Germline V lookup: CDR1 SQVTM, CDR2 ANQGSEA. CDR3 sequence: CSVEDRLAGPYNEQFF. The CDR3 DNA reads as TGCAGCGTTGAAGATCGGCTAGCGGGACCGTACAATGAGCAGTTCTTC.

V and J are TRBV20-1 and TRBJ2-7; D may be TRBD1 (5 bases). V lost 6 bases, J lost 0 bases, and 12 bases lay in between. This CDR3 region has 13 residues. Germline CDR1 is DFQATT and CDR2 is SNEGSKA (reference sequence). The CDR3 region is CSAPNRYSYEQYF. The CDR3, as DNA: TGCAGTGCCCCGAACAGGTACTCCTACGAGCAGTACTTC.

This clonotype appeared many times. The chain links TRBV24-1 to TRBJ2-2; 10 bases line up with TRBD1. The CDR3 runs 17 residues. V lost 4 bases, J lost 5 bases, and 9 bases stayed unmatched. Per germline, CDR1 KGHDR and CDR2 SFDVKD. In nucleotides, the CDR3 is TGTGCCACCAGTGACCCCGACAGGGGGCGAGGAACCGGGGAGCTGTTTTTT. Residues: CATSDPDRGRGTGELFF.

This clonotype occurred a few times. The chain carries TRBV7-2 and TRBJ2-7; TRBD2 matches at 9 bases. The V and J ends lost 5 bases and 7 bases, in that order; junction bases with no gene match: 9. Germline loops: CDR1 SGHTA, CDR2 FQGNSA. This CDR3 is built from 14 residues. CDR3 in amino acids: CASSTRLAVGEQYF. The CDR3 DNA reads TGTGCCAGCAGCACAAGACTAGCGGTTGGAGAGCAGTACTTC.

This chain connects TRBV6-2 or TRBV6-3 to TRBJ2-1; D gene ambiguous. There are 14 residues in the CDR3. The V and J ends lost 8 bases and 0 bases respectively, with 11 bases between them. CDR1 MNHEY and CDR2 SVGEGT come from the germline V gene. CDR3 nucleotide sequence: TGTGCCAGCGTTTCAAATCCCTCCTACAATGAGCAGTTCTTC. Encoded protein: CASVSNPSYNEQFF.

The chain joins TRBV4-2 to TRBJ2-7, with D possibly TRBD2 on 6 matching bases. V gave up 1 base and J gave up 6 bases, with 13 bases separating them. The germline V gene encodes CDR1 LGHNA and CDR2 YNFKEQ. The CDR3 covers 14 residues. The CDR3 loop reads CASSQGVGSGEQYF. As DNA, the CDR3 is TGTGCCAGCAGCCAAGGTGTCGGGAGCGGCGAGCAGTACTTC.

The rearrangement uses TRBV20-1 and TRBJ2-1; tentatively, D is TRBD2 (6 bases). Germline CDR1 is DFQATT and CDR2 is SNEGSKA (reference sequence). Deletions cut 5 bases from V and 1 base from J, with 12 bases between. The CDR3 sequence is 14 residues long. CDR3 DNA: TGCAGTGCTCGCGGGGTTCAGTCCTACAATGAGCAGTTCTTC. Translating it yields CSARGVQSYNEQFF.

The J gene is TRBJ1-5, the V gene TRBV28, with 8 bases aligning to TRBD1. Germline CDR1 and CDR2: MDHEN and SYDVKM. V lost 6 bases, J lost 5 bases, and 9 bases stayed unmatched. CDR3 length: 15 residues. CDR3 DNA: TGTGCCAGCAGCGGCATGGACAGGGAGGATCAGCCCCAGCATTTT. Translating it yields CASSGMDREDQPQHF.

The chain couples TRBV12-3 or TRBV12-4 to TRBJ2-1; no clear D. The CDR3 has 16 residues. V lost 2 bases, J lost 8 bases, and 19 bases lay in between. CDR3 amino acids: CASSLLTFSDSDEQFF. As DNA, the CDR3 is TGTGCCAGCAGTTTACTAACCTTTAGTGATTCGGATGAGCAGTTCTTC.

This chain links TRBV4-3 with TRBJ2-1, with unresolved D. The germline V gene has CDR1 LGHNA and CDR2 YSLEER. V was trimmed by 4 bases and J by 5 bases, leaving 6 bases between them. CDR3 length: 12 residues. The CDR3, as DNA: TGCGCCAGCAGCCTTCAAAACAATGAGCAGTTCTTC. This codes for CASSLQNNEQFF.

The chain links TRBV7-9 to TRBJ2-7; D perhaps matches TRBD1 (6 bases). The CDR3 runs to 14 residues. Trimming shortened V by 4 bases and J by 1 base, and 11 bases separated the two germline ends. CDR1 is SEHNR and CDR2 is FQNEAQ in the germline V gene (reference sequence). The chain's CDR3 is CASSSTTGSYEQYF. The CDR3 DNA follows: TGTGCCAGCAGCTCAACTACAGGGTCCTACGAGCAGTACTTC.

CDR3 in amino acids: CASSLGQRGRVETQYF. CDR3 DNA: TGTGCCAGCAGCTTGGGCCAGCGGGGGAGGGTGGAGACCCAGTACTTC. This chain joins TRBV5-6 and TRBJ2-5; 8 positions match TRBD2. The junction had 9 bases not matched to a gene; V was cut back by 0 bases and J by 5 bases. The CDR3 sequence is 16 residues long. Per the germline V gene, CDR1 is SGHDT and CDR2 is YYEEEE.

The V call is TRBV5-1, the J call TRBJ2-3; TRBD2 matches 16 bases. The CDR3 extends over 17 amino acids. V lost 4 bases and J lost 4; bases outside the gene matches: 6. CDR1 and CDR2 (germline): SGHRS, YFSETQ. CDR3 amino acids: CASSLGTSGGAADTQYF. For the CDR3, the DNA is TGCGCCAGCAGCCTAGGGACTAGCGGGGGGGCAGCAGATACGCAGTATTTT.

This clonotype has a handful of counts. The chain joins TRBV23-1 to TRBJ2-5; D uncertain. TRBV23-1 is flagged as an ORF with uncertain function. V lost 2 bases to trimming and J lost 8 bases, with 9 bases between them. The CDR3 totals 12 residues. Written as DNA, the CDR3 is TGCGCCAGCAGTCAAAGTGGGTGCACCCAGTACTTC. Translated, it gives CASSQSGCTQYF.

This clonotype has ten or more counts. This CDR3 is CASSFPGLAETPANTGELFF. CDR3 sequence (DNA): TGTGCCAGCAGCTTTCCCGGACTAGCGGAGACCCCGGCGAACACCGGGGAGCTGTTTTTT. The rearrangement joins TRBV11-2 to TRBJ2-2; 10 bases are shared with TRBD2. The CDR3 sequence is 20 residues long. Germline CDR1 is SGHAT and CDR2 is FQNNGV. Unmatched junction bases numbered 13, after V lost 3 bases and J lost 0 bases.

This clonotype has more than one count but fewer than ten. This chain connects TRBV7-6 to TRBJ2-2, with 9 bases aligning to TRBD1. CDR1 and CDR2 from the germline V gene are SGHVS and FNYEAQ. The length of the CDR3 is 16 residues. V dropped 5 bases and J dropped 2; count of bases not matched to a gene: 6. CDR3 bases: TGTGCCAGCAGCCAGGGACAGGGCATTAACACCGGGGAGCTGTTTTTT. Encoded protein: CASSQGQGINTGELFF.

The chain links TRBV4-3 to TRBJ2-1, with 7 positions matching TRBD2. This CDR3 contains 13 residues. Germline CDR1 reads LGHNA; CDR2 reads YSLEER. Trimming removed 0 bases from V and 15 bases from J; junction bases left unmatched: 8. This CDR3 reads CASSQDRGGKRFF. The CDR3, as DNA: TGCGCCAGCAGCCAAGATCGGGGAGGGAAACGGTTCTTC.

The gene calls are TRBV6-2 or TRBV6-3 and TRBJ2-5; D may correspond to TRBD1 or TRBD2 (5 bases each). Trimming pared 6 bases from V and 0 bases from J, leaving 11 bases between. This CDR3 comprises 14 residues. Germline CDR1 and CDR2: MNHEY and SVGEGT. DNA of the CDR3: TGTGCCAGCAGACCTGGGACGTACCAAGAGACCCAGTACTTC. This codes for CASRPGTYQETQYF.

In this sample, this clonotype turned up a few times. J is TRBJ1-1 and V is TRBV12-3 or TRBV12-4, with D uncertain. This CDR3 comprises 13 residues. V was clipped by 8 bases and J by 0 bases, with 10 bases between them. This chain's CDR3 is CASSTSMNTEAFF. The CDR3 nucleotides read TGTGCCAGCTCAACAAGTATGAACACTGAAGCTTTCTTT.

This clonotype came up a few times. The chain combines TRBV5-6 with TRBJ2-1; weak D call: TRBD2 (6 bases). V gave up 4 bases and J gave up 6 bases, with 20 bases separating them. The germline CDR1 and CDR2 sequences are SGHDT and YYEEEE. The CDR3 covers 16 residues. CDR3 amino acids: CASSLPQGLEGNEQFF. CDR3 bases: TGTGCCAGCAGCCTCCCCCAAGGACTGGAGGGCAATGAGCAGTTCTTC.

This clonotype was counted at least ten times. The chain combines TRBV7-8 with TRBJ2-2; D is uncertain. This CDR3 spans 11 amino acids. Germline CDR1 SGHVS, CDR2 FQNEAQ. V was clipped by 3 bases and J by 7 bases, with 3 bases between them. In nucleotides, the CDR3 is TGTGCCAGCAGCTTTGGCGGGGAGCTGTTTTTT. Encoded protein: CASSFGGELFF.

In its sample, this clonotype was seen many times. The V call is TRBV7-9, the J call TRBJ2-1, with 10 bases lining up with TRBD2. This CDR3 has 16 residues. Per germline, CDR1 SEHNR and CDR2 FQNEAQ (reference sequence). J lost 9 bases, V lost 4 bases, and 12 bases had no gene match. The CDR3 coding sequence is TGTGCCAGCAGCTCGGGACTAGCGTTCCACATGGGTGAGCAGTTCTTC. The encoded protein is CASSSGLAFHMGEQFF.

This clonotype was detected ten times or more. V usage is TRBV7-9 and J usage is TRBJ2-7, with D uncertain. Deletions cut 1 base from V and 2 bases from J, with 15 bases between. Germline V lookup: CDR1 SEHNR, CDR2 FQNEAQ (reference sequence). This CDR3 comprises 16 residues. The CDR3 bases are TGTGCCAGCAGCTTAGGGACCTCTAATAGGGCCTACGAGCAGTACTTC. Its translation is CASSLGTSNRAYEQYF.

This clonotype turned up a few times. J is TRBJ2-2 and V is TRBV27, with 11 nucleotides matching TRBD2. Germline values: CDR1 MNHEY, CDR2 SMNVEV (reference sequence). V shed 6 bases, J shed 7 bases, and the junction held 13 bases outside the gene matches. The CDR3 runs to 17 residues. CDR3 sequence reads: CASSLDSGRAYVGELFF. The CDR3 DNA sequence: TGTGCCAGCAGCCTTGATAGCGGGAGGGCCTATGTCGGGGAGCTGTTTTTT.

The chain joins TRBV11-1 to TRBJ2-7; D is tentatively TRBD1 or TRBD2 (6 bases each). Germline V gene sequence: CDR1 SGHAT, CDR2 FQDESV (reference sequence). The CDR3 is 16 amino acids. V lost 1 base, J lost 3 bases, and 16 bases lay in between. The CDR3 reads CASSLDPSRGDYEQYF. CDR3 coding DNA: TGTGCCAGCAGCTTAGACCCGTCGAGGGGGGACTACGAGCAGTACTTC. The variable domain in full, with the rest retrieved from reference TRBV11-1 and TRBJ2-7, is EAEVAQSPRYKITEKSQAVAFWCDPISGHATLYWYRQILGQGPELLVQFQDESVVDDSQLPKDRFSAERLKGVDSTLKIQPAELGDSAMYLCASSLDPSRGDYEQYFGPGTRLTVT.

This clonotype was detected a few times. The V and J genes are TRBV15 and TRBJ2-3, with a weak D call TRBD2 (5 bases). The CDR3 is 14 residues long. The V end was cut by 0 bases, the J end by 4 bases, with 8 bases between. From germline, CDR1 is LNHNV and CDR2 YYDKDF (reference sequence). Here the CDR3 DNA reads TGTGCCACCAGCAGAGACGTCGGGGCAGATACGCAGTATTTT. Its translation is CATSRDVGADTQYF.